This is a list of T cell receptor beta chains from one sample in a study of T cell responses to AZD1222 COVID-19 vaccine. Repertoires were generated with immunoSEQ multiplex PCR, while TCRdb's copy carries only in-frame clones and drops some. The sample contains 75,000 to 90,000 clones, approximately 90% of which appear only once. The sample in question was peripheral blood, obtained on day 0 of AZD1222 vaccination. Receptors originate from an adult in good health. CDR3s include the opening cysteine and the closing phenylalanine or tryptophan. A D gene is named only where the DNA matches it firmly. The listing skips clone size in some rows; elsewhere it reads once, few, many or a size class.

>TRBV5-1|TRBJ1-2|-|TRBD1
CASSHQGGGAGYTF
TGCGCCAGCAGCCATCAGGGAGGGGGCGCCGGCTACACCTTC
>TRBV6-5|TRBJ2-7|-|-
CASSSFYEQYF
TGTGCCAGCAGTAGTTTCTACGAGCAGTACTTC
>TRBV2|TRBJ1-5|-|-
CASSPGAPNQPQHF
TGTGCCAGCAGTCCCGGGGCCCCGAATCAGCCCCAGCATTTT
>TRBV6-2/TRBV6-3|TRBJ2-7|-|TRBD1
CASSPNDRGYEQYF
TGTGCCAGCAGCCCGAATGACAGGGGGTACGAGCAGTACTTC
>TRBV5-1|TRBJ1-1|-|-
CASTGRGGRITEAFF
TGCGCCAGCACTGGGCGGGGGGGACGAATCACTGAAGCTTTCTTT
>TRBV27|TRBJ2-2|-|TRBD1
CASSSRDRVTGELFF
TGTGCCAGCAGTTCCCGGGACAGGGTGACCGGGGAGCTGTTTTTT
>TRBV29-1|TRBJ2-5|few|-
CSVESRETQYF
TGCAGCGTTGAATCCCGGGAGACCCAGTACTTC
>TRBV7-2|TRBJ1-4|-|-
CASSLRGPTNEKLFF
TGTGCCAGCAGCTTAAGGGGACCAACTAATGAAAAACTGTTTTTT
>TRBV28|TRBJ2-5|-|TRBD1
CASSSGQGWETQYF
TGTGCCAGCAGTTCCGGACAGGGGTGGGAGACCCAGTACTTC
>TRBV5-1|TRBJ1-5|-|-
CASSWGPSNQPQHF
TGCGCCAGCAGCTGGGGACCGAGCAATCAGCCCCAGCATTTT
>TRBV7-9|TRBJ2-1|-|-
CASSLAGGPYEQFF
TGTGCCAGCAGCTTAGCGGGGGGGCCCTATGAGCAGTTCTTC
>TRBV5-1|TRBJ1-2|-|TRBD1
CASSIPSGTGGPISRYGYTF
TGCGCCAGCAGTATACCCTCCGGGACAGGGGGCCCGATTTCTCGCTATGGCTACACCTTC
>TRBV28|TRBJ1-2|once|-
CAVTGPYGYTF
TGTGCAGTAACCGGGCCCTATGGCTACACCTTC
>TRBV3-1/TRBV3-2|TRBJ2-3|-|TRBD2
CASRAGTSATDTQYF
TGTGCCAGCAGGGCCGGGACTAGCGCCACAGATACGCAGTATTTT
>TRBV11-2|TRBJ2-2|once|-
CASSPPGSEMNTGELFF
TGTGCCAGCAGCCCACCAGGGTCGGAGATGAACACCGGGGAGCTGTTTTTT
>TRBV29-1|TRBJ1-2|-|-
CSVSRTAYGYTF
TGCAGCGTGTCGAGGACGGCCTATGGCTACACCTTC
>TRBV19|TRBJ1-4|once|-
CASSDRPATNEKLFF
TGTGCCAGTAGCGACAGGCCTGCAACTAATGAAAAACTGTTTTTT
>TRBV5-6|TRBJ1-6|-|-
CASSLSPNSPLHF
TGTGCCAGCAGCTTGTCCCCCAATTCACCCCTCCACTTT
>TRBV15|TRBJ2-7|-|-
CATSRGDWEVEQYF
TGTGCCACCAGCAGGGGGGACTGGGAAGTCGAGCAGTACTTC
>TRBV11-2|TRBJ2-1|-|-
CASSFSPRPGTYNEQFF
TGTGCCAGCAGCTTTTCCCCGCGGCCGGGAACCTACAATGAGCAGTTCTTC
>TRBV27|TRBJ2-7|-|TRBD1
CASSFGQGKNYEQYF
TGTGCCAGCAGTTTTGGACAGGGGAAGAACTACGAGCAGTACTTC
>TRBV6-5|TRBJ1-1|-|-
CASCIEGFTEAFF
TGTGCCAGCTGTATTGAGGGGTTCACTGAAGCTTTCTTT
>TRBV11-2|TRBJ2-2|-|TRBD1
CASSSNDRGQNTGELFF
TGTGCCAGCAGCTCTAACGACAGGGGGCAAAACACCGGGGAGCTGTTTTTT
>TRBV2|TRBJ2-7|-|-
CASSEGPRDYEQYF
TGTGCCAGCAGTGAAGGTCCCAGGGACTACGAGCAGTACTTC
>TRBV2|TRBJ2-1|-|TRBD2
CASSVAGGTYNEQFF
TGTGCCAGCAGTGTAGCGGGGGGGACTTACAATGAGCAGTTCTTC
>TRBV5-1|TRBJ2-3|-|TRBD1
CASSTGTGGSLSTDTQYF
TGCGCCAGCAGCACCGGGACAGGGGGCTCCCTTAGCACAGATACGCAGTATTTT
>TRBV19|TRBJ1-2|-|TRBD1
CASSMATGSYGYTF
TGTGCCAGTAGTATGGCGACAGGGTCCTATGGCTACACCTTC
>TRBV7-2|TRBJ2-1|-|TRBD2
CASSSAGLNYNEQFF
TGTGCCAGCAGCTCAGCGGGGTTGAACTACAATGAGCAGTTCTTC
>TRBV5-4|TRBJ1-2|-|TRBD1
CASTRGQGQNYGYTF
TGTGCCAGCACTCGTGGACAGGGGCAAAACTATGGCTACACCTTC
>TRBV4-2|TRBJ2-1|-|-
CASSRKGGSSYNEQFF
TGTGCCAGCAGCCGCAAGGGGGGAAGCTCCTACAATGAGCAGTTCTTC
>TRBV6-2/TRBV6-3|TRBJ1-4|-|TRBD1
CASSGTDATNEKLFF
TGTGCCAGCAGCGGGACAGATGCAACTAATGAAAAACTGTTTTTT
>TRBV6-5|TRBJ1-3|-|-
CASSLTGLSGNTIYF
TGTGCCAGCAGCCTCACAGGGTTAAGTGGAAACACCATATATTTT
>TRBV4-1|TRBJ2-2|-|-
CASSTSPGYTGELFF
TGCGCCAGCAGCACCTCCCCAGGGTACACCGGGGAGCTGTTTTTT
>TRBV6-1|TRBJ2-7|-|-
CASNPVGGLAYEQYF
TGTGCCAGCAACCCCGTCGGAGGGTTAGCGTACGAGCAGTACTTC
>TRBV10-3|TRBJ2-2|once|-
CAISESTGTGELFF
TGTGCCATCAGTGAGTCCACGGGGACCGGGGAGCTGTTTTTT
>TRBV7-2|TRBJ2-5|-|-
CASSFTEGQYF
TGTGCCAGCAGCTTCACAGAGGGGCAGTACTTC
>TRBV28|TRBJ2-7|-|-
CASSPKAWDQQYF
TGTGCCAGCAGTCCTAAAGCGTGGGACCAGCAGTACTTC
>TRBV5-1|TRBJ1-1|-|-
CASSPEGGRMNTEAFF
TGCGCCAGCAGCCCGGAAGGGGGGCGCATGAACACTGAAGCTTTCTTT
>TRBV6-1|TRBJ1-4|-|-
CASSEQKRPNEKLFF
TGTGCCAGCAGTGAACAGAAGCGCCCTAATGAAAAACTGTTTTTT
>TRBV5-1|TRBJ2-7|-|-
CASSGPLTGRNEQYF
TGCGCCAGCAGCGGCCCCCTCACAGGGAGAAACGAGCAGTACTTC